The source of this T cell receptor beta chain is a study of OX40 agonist ivuxolimab in advanced cancers. The repertoire was sequenced with immunoSEQ multiplex PCR; TCRdb's copy has only in-frame clones and lacks some. The sample yields tens of thousands of clones, 88% seen once. The source was CD4+ or CD8+ T cells sorted from blood, collected in a trial of the OX40 agonist ivuxolimab. This clonotype was obtained from an adult with an advanced solid tumor such as melanoma, head and neck, liver or kidney cancer.

The CDR3 sequence is CSPGLAGDTQYF. The CDR3, as DNA: TGCAGCCCGGGACTAGCGGGAGATACGCAGTATTTT. This sequence joins TRBV29-1 and TRBJ2-3; 12 nucleotides line up with TRBD2. V shed 8 bases and J 5 bases; nucleotides not matched to a gene: 2. Germline assignment: CDR1 SQVTM and CDR2 ANQGSEA. This CDR3 has 12 residues.